These 27 T cell receptor beta chains were all obtained from the same sample, sequenced in a study of PD-1 blockade in mismatch repair-deficient tumors. Generated by immunoSEQ multiplex PCR, the TCRdb table keeps only in-frame clones and is missing some. This sample has some 70,000 clones, with roughly 80% found just once. Source: peripheral blood, taken 2 weeks after starting pembrolizumab. These receptors were taken from an adult with mismatch repair-deficient cancer.

The CDR3 bases are TGTGCCAGCAGCGTAGAGGAGGGAGCGGGAGGGGACGACGAGCAGTACTTC. This sequence encodes CASSVEEGAGGDDEQYF. The rearrangement links TRBV9 to TRBJ2-7; 10 nucleotides match TRBD2. The trim removed 0 bases at V and 5 bases at J, leaving 11 bases unmatched. This CDR3 is built from 17 residues. Germline V gene data show CDR1 as SGDLS and CDR2 as YYNGEE.

V gene TRBV2 combines with J gene TRBJ2-7, with 13 positions matching TRBD2. The CDR3 consists of 14 residues. Germline V gene sequence: CDR1 SNHLY, CDR2 FYNNEI. The trim removed 7 bases at V and 4 bases at J, leaving 4 bases unmatched. The CDR3 sequence: CASTRLAGGYEQYF. The CDR3 bases are TGTGCCAGCACCCGACTAGCGGGAGGATACGAGCAGTACTTC.

The chain couples TRBV5-1 to TRBJ2-2; 11 nucleotides line up with TRBD1. Trimming took 3 bases from V and 7 from J; bases not matched to a gene: 5. CDR3 length equals 15 residues. CDR1 is SGHRS, CDR2 YFSETQ, per germline. The CDR3 nucleotides are TGCGCCAGCAGCTCCGGGACAGGGGGGAACGGGGAGCTGTTTTTT. Protein: CASSSGTGGNGELFF.

There are many counts of this clone. The CDR3 nucleotides read TGTGCCACCTGGGACTCAATCTCCTACGAGCAGTACTTC. As protein: CATWDSISYEQYF. This sequence joins TRBV19 and TRBJ2-7; D might be TRBD2 (6 bases). This CDR3 contains 13 residues. Trimming pared 10 bases from V and 0 bases from J, leaving 13 bases between. Germline CDR1 is LNHDA and CDR2 is SQIVND (reference sequence).

The sample holds one count of this clone. The genes are TRBV2 and TRBJ1-4; 7 bases are shared with TRBD1. This CDR3 has 14 amino acids. Germline CDR1 and CDR2: SNHLY and FYNNEI. After removal of 10 bases from V and 0 bases from J, the junction contained 5 bases not matched to a gene. The CDR3 loop is CAIPQGTTNEKLFF. In DNA, the CDR3 is TGTGCCATCCCACAGGGGACAACTAATGAAAAACTGTTTTTT.

The chain joins TRBV10-1 to TRBJ2-7; 8 bases line up with TRBD2. The CDR3 totals 14 residues. V lost 0 bases, J lost 2 bases, and 0 bases stayed unmatched. The germline V gene has CDR1 WNHNN and CDR2 SYGVQD (reference sequence). The CDR3 region is CASSESGRAYEQYF. The CDR3 DNA reads as TGCGCCAGCAGTGAGTCCGGGAGGGCCTACGAGCAGTACTTC.

CDR3 DNA: TGTGCCAGCAGTCCTGGGACTAGCAGCTATGAGCAGTTCTTC. Its protein product is CASSPGTSSYEQFF. The gene calls are TRBV6-5 and TRBJ2-1; 9 nucleotides line up with TRBD2. Looked up from germline, CDR1 is MNHEY and CDR2 is SVGAGI. The V gene end was trimmed by 5 bases and the J gene end by 8 bases; junction bases not matched to a gene: 7. CDR3 size: 14 residues.

The rearrangement joins TRBV7-2 to TRBJ1-1; D remains unclear. Germline lookup yields CDR1 SGHTA and CDR2 FQGNSA. This CDR3 is 13 amino acids long. Trimming took off 5 bases at V and 6 bases at J, with 13 bases between the two ends. This CDR3 reads CASSRSRGAEAFF. CDR3 coding DNA: TGTGCCAGCAGCCGATCGCGGGGAGCTGAAGCTTTCTTT. The complete variable domain, with remaining parts taken from reference TRBV7-2 and TRBJ1-1, reads GAGVSQSPSNKVTEKGKDVELRCDPISGHTALYWYRQSLGQGLEFLIYFQGNSAPDKSGLPSDRFSAERTGGSVSTLTIQRTQQEDSAVYLCASSRSRGAEAFFGQGTRLTVV.

The chain joins TRBV18 to TRBJ2-2; D is possibly TRBD1 (5 bases). Germline values: CDR1 KGHSH, CDR2 LQKENI. V shed 0 bases and J shed 4 bases, with 12 bases lying between them. This CDR3 is built from 16 residues. CDR3 nucleotide sequence: TGTGCCAGCTCACCACCGGTCAGGGCGGTCACCGGGGAGCTGTTTTTT. Translating it yields CASSPPVRAVTGELFF.

The J gene is TRBJ2-7, the V gene TRBV7-9, with 9 positions matching TRBD1. V was clipped by 2 bases and J by 2 bases; unmatched bases: 16. The germline V gene has CDR1 SEHNR and CDR2 FQNEAQ (reference sequence). CDR3 length: 19 residues. CDR3 nucleotide sequence: TGTGCCAGCAGCTTATTATCCCGGGACAGGGCTTCTAACGCCTACGAGCAGTACTTC. Amino acid sequence: CASSLLSRDRASNAYEQYF.

The chain is built from TRBV6-5 and TRBJ1-3, with D unresolved. V lost 6 bases to trimming and J lost 0 bases, with 12 bases between them. Germline lookup yields CDR1 MNHEY and CDR2 SVGAGI. This CDR3 spans 15 amino acids. The CDR3 region is CASSRAASSGNTIYF. The CDR3 DNA follows: TGTGCCAGCAGCCGAGCAGCCTCCTCTGGAAACACCATATATTTT.

This chain links TRBV5-4 with TRBJ1-1, with D maybe TRBD1 (6 bases). V shed 4 bases and J shed 1 base, with 11 bases lying between them. This CDR3 spans 14 amino acids. Germline CDR1 reads SGHNT; CDR2 reads YYREEE (reference sequence). The CDR3 loop is CASSGPTGNTEAFF. The CDR3 coding sequence is TGTGCCAGCAGCGGCCCGACAGGGAACACTGAAGCTTTCTTT.

This chain links TRBV28 with TRBJ2-7, with unresolved D. CDR1 and CDR2 (germline): MDHEN, SYDVKM. The CDR3 contains 11 residues. The V gene lost 2 bases and the J gene lost 7 bases, with 6 bases spanning the gap. The DNA for the CDR3 is TGTGCCAGCAGTTTAAGCATAGAGCAGTACTTC. This sequence encodes CASSLSIEQYF.

The V and J genes are TRBV28 and TRBJ2-7; no clear D gene. This CDR3 has 15 residues. In germline, CDR1 is MDHEN, CDR2 SYDVKM. V lost 1 base and J lost 2, with 12 bases in between. The CDR3, as DNA: TGTGCCAGCAGTTTATCGAGACTCAGGCCCTACGAGCAGTACTTC. Translated, it gives CASSLSRLRPYEQYF. Drawing the rest from reference TRBV28 and TRBJ2-7, the complete variable domain is DVKVTQSSRYLVKRTGEKVFLECVQDMDHENMFWYRQDPGLGLRLIYFSYDVKMKEKGDIPEGYSVSREKKERFSLILESASTNQTSMYLCASSLSRLRPYEQYFGPGTRLTVT.

V usage is TRBV7-2 and J usage is TRBJ2-5, with 8 bases matching TRBD2. With 5 bases clipped from V and 3 bases from J, the junction kept 11 bases outside the gene matches. The germline V gene encodes CDR1 SGHTA and CDR2 FQGNSA. The CDR3 extends over 16 amino acids. For the CDR3, the DNA is TGTGCCAGCAGCCTCCACGGGGGGGCAGGGGAAGAGACCCAGTACTTC. This sequence encodes CASSLHGGAGEETQYF. Full variable domain (remainder filled in from reference TRBV7-2 and TRBJ2-5): GAGVSQSPSNKVTEKGKDVELRCDPISGHTALYWYRQSLGQGLEFLIYFQGNSAPDKSGLPSDRFSAERTGGSVSTLTIQRTQQEDSAVYLCASSLHGGAGEETQYFGPGTRLLVL.

This chain connects TRBV18 to TRBJ1-3, with D tentatively TRBD1 (5 bases). Per germline, CDR1 KGHSH and CDR2 LQKENI. The CDR3 covers 16 residues. V lost 2 bases, J lost 4 bases, and 15 bases lay in between. The DNA of the CDR3 is TGTGCCAGCTCACCAGTCCAGGGTACCCAGGGAAACACCATATATTTT. This encodes CASSPVQGTQGNTIYF.

This chain joins TRBV30 and TRBJ2-1; D is uncertain. The CDR3 is 13 residues long. Germline-derived CDR1 and CDR2 are GTSNPN and SVGIG (reference sequence). Trimming pared 2 bases from V and 4 bases from J, leaving 9 bases between. The CDR3 region is CAWSLDEYNEQFF. The CDR3 coding sequence is TGTGCCTGGAGTTTAGACGAGTACAATGAGCAGTTCTTC.

This rearrangement joins TRBV19 to TRBJ1-2; 10 bases align to TRBD1. The V gene's germline CDR1 is LNHDA and CDR2 SQIVND (reference sequence). The V gene end was trimmed by 3 bases and the J gene end by 4 bases; junction bases not matched to a gene: 11. This CDR3 has 17 residues. CDR3 sequence: CASSMSGRQGAGYGYTF. In DNA, the CDR3 is TGTGCCAGTAGTATGTCGGGTCGACAGGGGGCTGGCTATGGCTACACCTTC.

The gene calls are TRBV23-1 and TRBJ1-3; 7 bases are a match to TRBD1. TRBV23-1 has ORF status, its function being uncertain. V lost 2 bases, J lost 0 bases, and 13 bases stayed unmatched. The CDR3 totals 19 residues. This CDR3 reads CASSQGQATLSNSGNTIYF. CDR3 DNA sequence: TGCGCCAGCAGTCAAGGACAGGCGACACTCAGCAACTCTGGAAACACCATATATTTT.

V is TRBV4-1 and J is TRBJ2-5; 13 bases align to TRBD2. Germline assignment: CDR1 MGHRA and CDR2 YSYEKL. Trimming cost V 4 bases and J 5 bases; bases outside gene matches: 10. The CDR3 has 17 amino acids. CDR3: CASSPPTSLAGGETQYF. The CDR3, as DNA: TGCGCCAGCAGCCCTCCGACGTCACTAGCGGGAGGGGAGACCCAGTACTTC.

This clone was detected only a few times. This chain joins TRBV5-1 and TRBJ1-1, with TRBD1 matching 7 bases. Germline CDR1 is SGHRS and CDR2 is YFSETQ. This CDR3 contains 16 residues. The ends lost 4 bases at V and 0 bases at J; junction bases unmatched: 9. CDR3 nucleotides: TGCGCCAGCAGCGAAGGACAGGCGAACATGAACACTGAAGCTTTCTTT. This gives the protein CASSEGQANMNTEAFF.

Only a few counts were recorded for this clone. The rearrangement uses TRBV7-9 and TRBJ1-1; D perhaps matches TRBD1 (6 bases). The CDR3 is 14 amino acids. CDR1 and CDR2 (germline): SEHNR, FQNEAQ (reference sequence). V was pared by 3 bases and J by 7 bases, with 15 bases between. The CDR3 sequence: CASSFGAGEGEAFF. The CDR3, as DNA: TGTGCCAGCAGCTTTGGTGCAGGGGAGGGTGAAGCTTTCTTT. The full variable domain, in which reference TRBV7-9 and TRBJ1-1 provide the parts outside the CDR3, is DTGVSQNPRHKITKRGQNVTFRCDPISEHNRLYWYRQTLGQGPEFLTYFQNEAQLEKSRLLSDRFSAERPKGSFSTLEIQRTEQGDSAMYLCASSFGAGEGEAFFGQGTRLTVV.

The chain links TRBV4-1 to TRBJ1-2; D may be TRBD1 (6 bases). V was cut by 3 bases and J by 6 bases, with 14 bases left in between. The CDR3 contains 14 residues. Germline values: CDR1 MGHRA, CDR2 YSYEKL. CDR3 protein: CASSHGGARDGYTF. The CDR3 region has the DNA TGCGCCAGCAGCCACGGGGGCGCTCGGGATGGCTACACCTTC.

This clone was recorded a few times. The CDR3 region has the DNA TGCGCCAGCAGCTCCGGGACACCAAATCAGCCCCAGCATTTT. Translated, it gives CASSSGTPNQPQHF. The rearrangement links TRBV10-1 to TRBJ1-5, with D possibly matching TRBD1 (6 bases). V was trimmed by 6 bases and J by 4 bases, leaving 13 bases between them. Germline CDR1 is WNHNN and CDR2 is SYGVQD (reference sequence). The CDR3 has 14 residues.

This chain links TRBV7-2 with TRBJ2-7; 9 positions agree with TRBD2. The junction had 5 bases not matched to a gene; V was cut back by 5 bases and J by 0 bases. Germline values: CDR1 SGHTA, CDR2 FQGNSA. The CDR3 covers 15 residues. The CDR3 region has the DNA TGTGCCAGCAGCCCTCTAGCGGGGAGCTCCTACGAGCAGTACTTC. Translation: CASSPLAGSSYEQYF.

The chain combines TRBV19 with TRBJ2-1; 11 bases are shared with TRBD2. V shed 2 bases and J 3 bases; nucleotides not matched to a gene: 6. The CDR3 spans 17 residues. The V gene's germline CDR1 is LNHDA and CDR2 SQIVND (reference sequence). DNA for the CDR3: TGTGCCAGTAGTATATGGGGACTAGCGGCGGACTACAATGAGCAGTTCTTC. Translated, it gives CASSIWGLAADYNEQFF.

The chain recombines TRBV5-6 with TRBJ2-7; 8 bases fit TRBD1. The V gene end was trimmed by 0 bases and the J gene end by 4 bases; junction bases not matched to a gene: 6. From germline, CDR1 is SGHDT and CDR2 YYEEEE. This CDR3 has 15 amino acids. The CDR3 region is CASSLGGTGWYEQYF. CDR3 nucleotides: TGTGCCAGCAGCTTGGGTGGGACAGGATGGTACGAGCAGTACTTC.